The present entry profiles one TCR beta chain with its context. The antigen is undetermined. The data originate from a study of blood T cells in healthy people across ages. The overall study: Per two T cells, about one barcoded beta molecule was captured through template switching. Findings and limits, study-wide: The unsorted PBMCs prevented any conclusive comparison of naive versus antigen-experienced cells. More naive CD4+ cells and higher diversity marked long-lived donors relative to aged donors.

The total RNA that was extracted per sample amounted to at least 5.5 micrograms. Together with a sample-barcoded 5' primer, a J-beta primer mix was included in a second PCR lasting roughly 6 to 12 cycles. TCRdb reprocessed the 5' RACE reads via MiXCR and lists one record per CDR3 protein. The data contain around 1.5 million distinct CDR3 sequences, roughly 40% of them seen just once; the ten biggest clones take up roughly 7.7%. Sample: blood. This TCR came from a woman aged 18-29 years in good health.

CDR3 bases: TGCAGTGCTAGAGGGCGGGGGGAAGACACAGATACGCAGTATTTT. Translating gives CSARGRGEDTDTQYF. This chain uses TRBV20-1 with TRBJ2-3; 8 bases are a match to TRBD2. V was pared by 1 base and J by 2 bases, with 5 bases of the junction left unmatched. Germline lookup yields CDR1 DFQATT and CDR2 SNEGSKA (reference sequence). The CDR3 spans 15 residues.